This TCR beta chain was retrieved from a study of blood T cell repertoires in COVID-19. Enrolment of Seattle patients took place during active infection, and they were followed longitudinally. This clone has only a few counts. Repertoires were generated with immunoSEQ multiplex PCR, while TCRdb's copy carries only in-frame clones and drops some. The repertoire holds 450,000 or so clones, with about 87% as singletons. The germline gives CDR1 SEHNR, CDR2 FQNEAQ (reference sequence). V was trimmed by 1 base and J by 5 bases, leaving 11 bases between them. The CDR3 is 14 amino acids. This receptor was taken from a man aged 18 to 29 with COVID-19, enrolled during active disease. V is TRBV7-9 and J is TRBJ2-5; tentatively, D is TRBD2 (5 bases). Sequenced material: peripheral blood. CDR3 bases: TGTGCCAGCAGCTTAGGAGGGATGGCGGAGACCCAGTACTTC. Protein sequence: CASSLGGMAETQYF.